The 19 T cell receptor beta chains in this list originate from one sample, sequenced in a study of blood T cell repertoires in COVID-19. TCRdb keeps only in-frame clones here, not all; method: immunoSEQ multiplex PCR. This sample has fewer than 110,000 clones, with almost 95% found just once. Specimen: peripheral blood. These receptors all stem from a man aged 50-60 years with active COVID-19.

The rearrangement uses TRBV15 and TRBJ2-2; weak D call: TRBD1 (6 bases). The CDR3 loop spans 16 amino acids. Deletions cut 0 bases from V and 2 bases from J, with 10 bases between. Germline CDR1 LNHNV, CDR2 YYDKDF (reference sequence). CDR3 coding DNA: TGTGCCACCAGCAGAGAGCGGACAGATAACACCGGGGAGCTGTTTTTT. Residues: CATSRERTDNTGELFF.

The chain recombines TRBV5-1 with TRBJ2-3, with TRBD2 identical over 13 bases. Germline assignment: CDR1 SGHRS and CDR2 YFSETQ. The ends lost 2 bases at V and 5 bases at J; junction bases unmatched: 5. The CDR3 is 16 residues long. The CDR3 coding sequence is TGCGCCAGCAGCTTAAAACTAGCGGGAGGGGTAGATACGCAGTATTTT. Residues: CASSLKLAGGVDTQYF.

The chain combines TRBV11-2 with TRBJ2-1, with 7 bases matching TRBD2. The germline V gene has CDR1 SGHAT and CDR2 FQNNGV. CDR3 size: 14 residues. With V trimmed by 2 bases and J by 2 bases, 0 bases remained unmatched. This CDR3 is CASSLLAAYNEQFF. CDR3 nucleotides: TGTGCCAGCAGCTTACTAGCGGCCTACAATGAGCAGTTCTTC.

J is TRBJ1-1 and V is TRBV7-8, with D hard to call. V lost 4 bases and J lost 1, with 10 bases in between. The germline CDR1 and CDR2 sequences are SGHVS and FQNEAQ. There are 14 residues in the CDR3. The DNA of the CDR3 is TGTGCCAGCAGCTCAGGTACGAGGAACACTGAAGCTTTCTTT. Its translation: CASSSGTRNTEAFF.

The DNA of the CDR3 is TGTGCCAGCAGTTTATTGGGGCCCCAAGGTTACGAGCAGTACTTC. Its protein product is CASSLLGPQGYEQYF. The chain combines TRBV28 with TRBJ2-7, with TRBD1 as a possible D gene (5 bases). V dropped 1 base and J dropped 4 bases, with 14 bases sitting between them. The length of the CDR3 is 15 residues. Looked up from germline, CDR1 is MDHEN and CDR2 is SYDVKM.

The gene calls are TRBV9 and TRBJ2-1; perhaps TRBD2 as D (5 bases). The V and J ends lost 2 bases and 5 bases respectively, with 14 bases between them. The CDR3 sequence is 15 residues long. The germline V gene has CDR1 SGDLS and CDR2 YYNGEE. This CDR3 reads CASSVEGRPHNEQFF. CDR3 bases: TGTGCCAGCAGCGTCGAGGGTAGGCCCCACAATGAGCAGTTCTTC.

The CDR3 coding sequence is TGTGCCAGCAGTTACTCGGGGGGGGGTAGCAATCAGCCCCAGCATTTT. The encoded protein is CASSYSGGGSNQPQHF. J is TRBJ1-5 and V is TRBV6-2 or TRBV6-3; D is possibly TRBD1 (5 bases). CDR3 length: 16 amino acids. V gave up 0 bases and J gave up 0 bases, with 9 bases separating them. From germline, CDR1 is MNHEY and CDR2 SVGEGT.

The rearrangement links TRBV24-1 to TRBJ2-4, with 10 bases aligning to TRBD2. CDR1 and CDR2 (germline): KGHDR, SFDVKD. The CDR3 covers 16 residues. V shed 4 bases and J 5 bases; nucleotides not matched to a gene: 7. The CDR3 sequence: CATSEVAGGWENIQYF. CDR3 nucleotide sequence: TGTGCCACCAGTGAGGTAGCGGGAGGATGGGAAAACATTCAGTACTTC.

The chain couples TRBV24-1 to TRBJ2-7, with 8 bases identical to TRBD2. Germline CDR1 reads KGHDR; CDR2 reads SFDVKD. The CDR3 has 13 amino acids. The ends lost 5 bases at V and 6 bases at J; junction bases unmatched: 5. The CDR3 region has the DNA TGTGCCACCAGTGCGGGGGGGGCAGGCGAGCAGTACTTC. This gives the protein CATSAGGAGEQYF.

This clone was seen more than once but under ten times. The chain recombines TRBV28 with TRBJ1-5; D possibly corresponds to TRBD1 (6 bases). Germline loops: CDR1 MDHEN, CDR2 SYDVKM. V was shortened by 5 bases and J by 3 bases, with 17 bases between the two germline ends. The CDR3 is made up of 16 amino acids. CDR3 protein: CASSLAGAGDNQPQHF. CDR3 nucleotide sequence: TGTGCCAGCAGTCTAGCGGGGGCTGGTGACAATCAGCCCCAGCATTTT.

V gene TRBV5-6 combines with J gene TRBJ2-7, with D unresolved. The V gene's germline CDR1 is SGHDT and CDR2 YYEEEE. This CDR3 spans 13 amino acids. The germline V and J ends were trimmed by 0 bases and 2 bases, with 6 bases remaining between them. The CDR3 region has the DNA TGTGCCAGCAGCTTGGTAGACACCTACGAGCAGTACTTC. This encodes CASSLVDTYEQYF.

The DNA for the CDR3 is TGCGCCAGCAGCTTGTTCCCCGGCTCTGGAAACACCATATATTTT. Translation: CASSLFPGSGNTIYF. The genes are TRBV5-1 and TRBJ1-3; D is unclear. In germline, CDR1 is SGHRS, CDR2 YFSETQ. V was cut by 1 base and J by 0 bases, with 8 bases left in between. The CDR3 is 15 amino acids. The full variable domain, in which reference TRBV5-1 and TRBJ1-3 provide the parts outside the CDR3, is KAGVTQTPRYLIKTRGQQVTLSCSPISGHRSVSWYQQTPGQGLQFLFEYFSETQRNKGNFPGRFSGRQFSNSRSEMNVSTLELGDSALYLCASSLFPGSGNTIYFGEGSWLTVV.

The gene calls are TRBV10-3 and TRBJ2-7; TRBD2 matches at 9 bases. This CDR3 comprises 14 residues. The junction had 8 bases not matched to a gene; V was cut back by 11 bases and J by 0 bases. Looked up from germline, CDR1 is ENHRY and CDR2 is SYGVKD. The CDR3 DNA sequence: TGTGCCTCTAGAGGGCGGGAGGGCTCCTACGAGCAGTACTTC. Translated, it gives CASRGREGSYEQYF.

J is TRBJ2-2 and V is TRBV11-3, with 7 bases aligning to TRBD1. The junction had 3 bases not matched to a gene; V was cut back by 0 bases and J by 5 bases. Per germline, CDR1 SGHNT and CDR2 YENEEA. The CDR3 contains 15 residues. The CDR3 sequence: CASSLDPGGTGELFF. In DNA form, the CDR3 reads TGTGCCAGCAGCTTAGATCCAGGGGGTACCGGGGAGCTGTTTTTT.

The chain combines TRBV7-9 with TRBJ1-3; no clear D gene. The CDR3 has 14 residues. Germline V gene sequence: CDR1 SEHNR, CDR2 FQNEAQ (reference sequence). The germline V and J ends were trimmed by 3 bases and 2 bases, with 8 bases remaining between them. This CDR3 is CASSLYGTGNTIYF. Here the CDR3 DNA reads TGTGCCAGCAGCTTGTACGGGACTGGAAACACCATATATTTT.

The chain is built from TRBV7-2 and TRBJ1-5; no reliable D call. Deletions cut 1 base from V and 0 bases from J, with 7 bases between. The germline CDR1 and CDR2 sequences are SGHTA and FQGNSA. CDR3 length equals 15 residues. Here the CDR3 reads CASSLGFGSNQPQHF. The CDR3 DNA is TGTGCCAGCAGCTTAGGGTTCGGTAGCAATCAGCCCCAGCATTTT.

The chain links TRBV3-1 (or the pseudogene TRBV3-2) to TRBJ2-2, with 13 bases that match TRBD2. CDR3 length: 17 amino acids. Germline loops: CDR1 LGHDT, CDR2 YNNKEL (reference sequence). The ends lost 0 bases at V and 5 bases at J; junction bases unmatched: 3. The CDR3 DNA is TGTGCCAGCAGCCAAGATACTAGCGGGAGGGTAACCGGGGAGCTGTTTTTT. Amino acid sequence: CASSQDTSGRVTGELFF.

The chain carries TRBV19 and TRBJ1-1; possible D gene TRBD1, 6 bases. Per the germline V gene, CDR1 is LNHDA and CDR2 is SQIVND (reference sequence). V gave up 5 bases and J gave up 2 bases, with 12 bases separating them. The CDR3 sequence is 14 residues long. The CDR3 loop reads CASSLGAANTEAFF. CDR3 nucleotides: TGTGCCAGTAGTTTGGGGGCCGCTAACACTGAAGCTTTCTTT.

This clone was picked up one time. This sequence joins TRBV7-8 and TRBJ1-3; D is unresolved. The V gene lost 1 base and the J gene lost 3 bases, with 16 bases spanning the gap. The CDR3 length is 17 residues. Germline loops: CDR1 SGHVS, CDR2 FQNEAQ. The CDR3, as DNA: TGTGCCAGCAGCTTAGTGAGGCCCACTGCAGATGGAAACACCATATATTTT. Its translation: CASSLVRPTADGNTIYF.